This record covers a single T cell receptor beta chain. This clonotype was counted between two and nine times. What this receptor recognizes is not known. Base qualities are missing; no much larger clone stands one base away. The data were taken from a study of T cells in Graves' hyperthyroidism and ophthalmopathy (dated by TCRdb to the late 2010s). Describing the broader study: Peripheral blood samples were taken at the time of initial diagnosis, prior to any treatment. To identify distinguishing TCR V-J signatures, a discovery cohort of 100 or so patients was used, comprising 40 to 45 with Graves' ophthalmopathy and 57 with stable Graves' hyperthyroidism. An independent validation cohort of about 19 hyperthyroidism patients and over 15 patients who later progressed to ophthalmopathy tested prospective prediction of ophthalmopathy. The 95 to 100 discovery patients were randomly split 7:3 into training and test sets. In roughly six Graves' hyperthyroidism patients, the study also compared T-cell repertoires from thyroid tissue with T-cell repertoires from blood. After sampling, hyperthyroidism patients received methimazole starting at 30 mg daily, and ophthalmopathy patients received high-dose intravenous methylprednisolone. The paper describes TCR Vbeta CDR3 sequencing of 140 or so peripheral blood samples, made up of approximately 40 ophthalmopathy patients, over 70 hyperthyroidism patients and some 17 progressor patients. Overall study results and their limits: Most expanded thyroid clonotypes (frequency above 0.001) were also detected in blood, a finding suggesting that blood repertoires may reflect thyroid immune responses. No statistical method was used to set the sample size in advance, and investigators knew the group allocation. A 13 V-J signature model separated ophthalmopathy from stable hyperthyroidism, with around 88% sensitivity and about 81% specificity in cross-validation and 80%/75% in testing. In validation, the model predicted progression to ophthalmopathy a median of approximately 6.3 months before onset, with roughly 70% sensitivity and almost 75% specificity.

The TCR beta CDR3 regions were amplified from RNA transcripts. For the first round of RT-PCR on the TCR CDR3, the HTBI primer set was used together with the Qiagen OneStep RT-PCR kit. Libraries were constructed in a second round of multiplex PCR, after which size selection and purification were performed. Paired-end sequencing of the libraries was performed with 100 bp reads on an Illumina HiSeq2000. On the study's bioinformatics: SOAPnuke was used to process the raw data, throwing out any read that contained adapters or uncalled bases, had a mean Phred below 15, or lacked an exact constant-primer or identifier match. High-quality paired reads were merged with COPE v1.2.5, and unique nucleotide sequences were defined as clonotypes. MiTCR v1.1 was used to align the clonotypes against IMGT TRBV, TRBD and TRBJ reference segments. The analysis included only V-J combinations with a frequency above 0.0001, which together covered 99% to 99.2% of the repertoires. A TCS score was defined as the ratio of F50 (clonal expansion) to E x V (chaos), with BLOSUM62-based TCRdist applied between CDR3 peptides within each V-J. Welch's t-statistics and random forest reduced fewer than 600 V-J features to about 12, which were used in a naive Bayes classifier (R e1071). Clones were called with MiXCR by TCRdb after fastp trimmed the public reads at Q25, and only in-frame beta chains were retained. Rows matching on CDR3 protein sequence are summarized as one entry with the most common DNA and genes. TCRdb, not the original authors, processed these V and J calls. The sample contains about 300,000 distinct CDR3 sequences, around 19% of them found a single time. About 40% of the sample goes to the ten largest clones.

Ophthalmopathy patients had moderately to severely active disease, with a Clinical Activity Score of 3 or more, a NOSPECS grade of 4 or more, and a disease duration of less than 3 months. Patients with uncontrolled infections, other autoimmune diseases, pregnancy or lactation were excluded. Clinical symptoms, serum thyroxine and TRAb, thyroid ultrasound, and orbital computed tomography formed the basis for the diagnoses. Ficoll-Paque density gradient centrifugation was used to isolate PBMCs from about 10 ml of fresh peripheral blood. Total RNA was extracted using Trizol reagent, and RNA quality was assessed on an Agilent 2100 Bioanalyzer. From its cysteine to its phenylalanine, the CDR3 spans 14 amino acids. The retained sequence is limited to the CDR3, 42 bases, with the frame set at the first base. The germline V gene (reference sequence) gives CDR1 as DFQATT and CDR2 as SNEGSKA. The V and J ends are trimmed by 0 bases and 10 bases, leaving 13 bases between them.

The receptor was derived from a man aged 45-65 years with Graves' ophthalmopathy. In this chain, TRBV20-1 is recombined with TRBJ1-6; 6 matching bases give a weak D call of TRBD1. The material sequenced was blood. The DNA sequence is TGCAGTGCTAGAGAGGGGACAAGTAACTCACCCCTCCACTTT. This codes for CSAREGTSNSPLHF.